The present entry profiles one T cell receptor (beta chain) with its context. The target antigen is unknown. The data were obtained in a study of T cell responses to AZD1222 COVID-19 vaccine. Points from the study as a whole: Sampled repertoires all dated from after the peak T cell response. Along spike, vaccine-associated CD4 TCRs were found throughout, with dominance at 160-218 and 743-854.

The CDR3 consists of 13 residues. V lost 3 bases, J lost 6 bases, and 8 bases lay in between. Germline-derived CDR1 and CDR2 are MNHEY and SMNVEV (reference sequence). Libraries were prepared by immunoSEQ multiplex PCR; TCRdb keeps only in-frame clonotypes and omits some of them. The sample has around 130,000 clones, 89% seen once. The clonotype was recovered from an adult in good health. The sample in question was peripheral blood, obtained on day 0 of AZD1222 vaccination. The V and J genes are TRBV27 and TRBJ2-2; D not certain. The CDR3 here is CASSFSRSGELFF. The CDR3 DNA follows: TGTGCCAGCAGTTTCTCTAGGTCCGGGGAGCTGTTTTTT.